Listed below are T cell receptor beta chains from one sample, sequenced in a study of T cells in placental villitis. Measured with immunoSEQ multiplex PCR; TCRdb has only the in-frame clones, and not every one. The table has about 3,200 clones, 60% to 80% seen once. Sample: placental tissue containing maternal and fetal cells. Every receptor here comes from a human patient with infectious villitis; the placental T cells may come from both mother and fetus. The CDR3 runs from the conserved cysteine through the conserved F or W. A D gene is named only where the DNA matches it firmly. Not every row has a clone size; where given, it reads once, few, many or a size class.

size: -
J: TRBJ1-3
V: TRBV25-1
length: 15
D: TRBD1
DNA: TGTGCCAGCGCATTTTCTCCCGGGACAGGGGGCACCATATATTTT
CDR3: CASAFSPGTGGTIYF

size: -
J: TRBJ2-2
V: TRBV6-5
length: 16
D: TRBD2
DNA: TGTGCCAGCAGTTACGTAGCGGGGGGCTTCACCGGGGAGCTGTTTTTT
CDR3: CASSYVAGGFTGELFF

size: -
J: TRBJ2-2
V: TRBV3-1/TRBV3-2
length: 17
D: -
DNA: TGTGCCAGCAGCCAAGGTCTGGAGGGGGTAAACACCGGGGAGCTGTTTTTT
CDR3: CASSQGLEGVNTGELFF

size: -
J: TRBJ2-3
V: TRBV11-1
length: 15
D: -
DNA: TGTGCCAGCAGTCCGGGACCAACGAAGACAGATACGCAGTATTTT
CDR3: CASSPGPTKTDTQYF

size: -
J: TRBJ2-1
V: TRBV9
length: 14
D: -
DNA: TGTGCCAGCAGCGCAATGGACCAATACAATGAGCAGTTCTTC
CDR3: CASSAMDQYNEQFF

size: -
J: TRBJ1-6
V: TRBV7-3
length: 14
D: -
DNA: TGTGCCAGCAGCTTAGGGGGCTATAATTCACCCCTCCACTTT
CDR3: CASSLGGYNSPLHF

size: once
J: TRBJ1-4
V: TRBV10-3
length: 13
D: TRBD1
DNA: TGTGCCATCAGTCAACAGGGGGCTGAAAAACTGTTTTTT
CDR3: CAISQQGAEKLFF

size: -
J: TRBJ1-1
V: TRBV7-3
length: 13
D: TRBD1
DNA: TGTGCCAGCAGCCCCGACAGGGACACTGAAGCTTTCTTT
CDR3: CASSPDRDTEAFF

size: -
J: TRBJ2-7
V: TRBV10-1
length: 14
D: -
DNA: TGCGCCAGCAGTGAGTCGGCAGCAGCCTACGAGCAGTACTTC
CDR3: CASSESAAAYEQYF

size: -
J: TRBJ2-2
V: TRBV10-3
length: 16
D: TRBD2
DNA: TGTGCCACCTGGGGACATAGCGGGGATAACACCGGGGAGCTGTTTTTT
CDR3: CATWGHSGDNTGELFF

size: -
J: TRBJ2-5
V: TRBV19
length: 16
D: TRBD1
DNA: TGTGCCAGTAGTAAGGGACAGGGGTCCTATCAAGAGACCCAGTACTTC
CDR3: CASSKGQGSYQETQYF

size: few
J: TRBJ1-3
V: TRBV5-1
length: 13
D: TRBD1
DNA: TGCGCCAGCGGACAGGGGGCTGGAAACACCATATATTTT
CDR3: CASGQGAGNTIYF

size: -
J: TRBJ2-1
V: TRBV7-6
length: 14
D: -
DNA: TGTGCCAGCAGCTTCGGACACTCCTACAATGAGCAGTTCTTC
CDR3: CASSFGHSYNEQFF

size: -
J: TRBJ2-3
V: TRBV3-1/TRBV3-2
length: 16
D: TRBD2
DNA: TGTGCCAGCAGCCAAGTAGGTCTAGCGGTTACAGATACGCAGTATTTT
CDR3: CASSQVGLAVTDTQYF

size: -
J: TRBJ1-2
V: TRBV14
length: 13
D: TRBD1
DNA: TGTGCCAGCAGCCCACAGGGGAACTATGGCTACACCTTC
CDR3: CASSPQGNYGYTF

size: -
J: TRBJ1-4
V: TRBV7-9
length: 12
D: -
DNA: TGTGCCAGCGGTCAGACAAATGAAAAACTGTTTTTT
CDR3: CASGQTNEKLFF

size: -
J: TRBJ1-2
V: TRBV25-1
length: 14
D: -
DNA: TGTGCCAGCAGTGATCCTGCGGGAGGTGGGGGCTACACCTTC
CDR3: CASSDPAGGGGYTF

size: -
J: TRBJ1-2
V: TRBV14
length: 15
D: TRBD1
DNA: TGTGCCAGCAGCCGAACAGGGGACAGGGTCTATGGCTACACCTTC
CDR3: CASSRTGDRVYGYTF

size: once
J: TRBJ2-3
V: TRBV6-6
length: 16
D: -
DNA: TGTGCCATCCTGCCTTCCCTAGGGGCGAGTATAGATACGCAGTATTTT
CDR3: CAILPSLGASIDTQYF

size: -
J: TRBJ1-4
V: TRBV19
length: 15
D: -
DNA: TGTGCCAGTAGTTCCCGGACAGCTAATAATGAAAAACTGTTTTTT
CDR3: CASSSRTANNEKLFF

size: -
J: TRBJ2-7
V: TRBV13
length: 15
D: TRBD1
DNA: TGTGCCAGCAGCGCCTACGGGACAGACACCTACGAGCAGTACTTC
CDR3: CASSAYGTDTYEQYF

size: -
J: TRBJ2-3
V: TRBV24-1
length: 16
D: TRBD1
DNA: TGTGCCACCAGTGATCCCACAGGGGGCGGCACAGATACGCAGTATTTT
CDR3: CATSDPTGGGTDTQYF

size: -
J: TRBJ1-1
V: TRBV14
length: 14
D: -
DNA: TGTGCCAGCAGCACCGGGGGGGGCCTGTATGAAGCTTTTTTT
CDR3: CASSTGGGLYEAFF

size: -
J: TRBJ2-7
V: TRBV5-6
length: 14
D: -
DNA: TGTGCCAGCAGCGGCGCCGGGGCCCGCGGCGAGCAGTACTTC
CDR3: CASSGAGARGEQYF

size: -
J: TRBJ2-3
V: TRBV5-1
length: 15
D: TRBD2
DNA: TGCGCCAGCAGCCCATTAGCGGGGGGACGAGATACGCAGTATTTT
CDR3: CASSPLAGGRDTQYF

size: -
J: TRBJ2-2
V: TRBV3-1/TRBV3-2
length: 12
D: -
DNA: TGTGCCAGCAGCCCCCTTTCTGGGGAGCTGTTTTTT
CDR3: CASSPLSGELFF

size: -
J: TRBJ2-3
V: TRBV5-1
length: 13
D: -
DNA: TGCGCCAGCAGCATAGGGACCGATGCGACGCAGTATTTT
CDR3: CASSIGTDATQYF

size: -
J: TRBJ2-1
V: TRBV27
length: 13
D: -
DNA: TGTGCCAGCGGGGAAGGGGGGGCCATTGAGCAGTTCTTC
CDR3: CASGEGGAIEQFF